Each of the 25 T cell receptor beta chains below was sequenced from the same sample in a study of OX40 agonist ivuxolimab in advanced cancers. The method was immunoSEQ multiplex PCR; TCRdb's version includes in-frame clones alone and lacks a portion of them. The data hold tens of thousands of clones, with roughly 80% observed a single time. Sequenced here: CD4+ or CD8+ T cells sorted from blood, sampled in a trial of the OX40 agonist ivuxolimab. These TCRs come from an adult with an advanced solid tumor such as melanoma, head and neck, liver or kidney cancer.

The CDR3 sequence is CASSRAGTEAFF. In nucleotides, the CDR3 is TGTGCCAGCAGTAGGGCGGGTACTGAAGCTTTCTTT. The chain has TRBV6-1 and TRBJ1-1, with D unclear. With 5 bases removed from V and 5 bases from J, the gap between germline ends came to 9 bases. This CDR3 is built from 12 residues. Germline V gene data show CDR1 as MNHNS and CDR2 as SASEGT.

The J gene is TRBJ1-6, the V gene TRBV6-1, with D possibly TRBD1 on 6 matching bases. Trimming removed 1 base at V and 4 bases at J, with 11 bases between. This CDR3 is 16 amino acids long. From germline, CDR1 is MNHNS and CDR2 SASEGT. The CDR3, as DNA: TGTGCCAGCAGTGAAGGAAGGGGGACGTATAATTCACCCCTCCACTTT. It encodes CASSEGRGTYNSPLHF.

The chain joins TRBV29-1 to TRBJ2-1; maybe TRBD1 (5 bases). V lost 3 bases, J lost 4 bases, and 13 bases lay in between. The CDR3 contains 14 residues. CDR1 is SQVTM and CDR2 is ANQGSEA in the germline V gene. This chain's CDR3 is CSVDLLGRYNEQFF. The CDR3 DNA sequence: TGCAGCGTTGATCTATTGGGGCGTTACAATGAGCAGTTCTTC.

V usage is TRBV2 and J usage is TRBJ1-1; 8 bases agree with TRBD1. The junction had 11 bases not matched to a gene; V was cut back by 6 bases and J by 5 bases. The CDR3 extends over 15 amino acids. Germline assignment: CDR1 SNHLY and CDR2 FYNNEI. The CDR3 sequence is CASREGRGRRTEAFF. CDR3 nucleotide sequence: TGTGCCAGCAGGGAGGGCAGGGGGCGAAGAACTGAAGCTTTCTTT.

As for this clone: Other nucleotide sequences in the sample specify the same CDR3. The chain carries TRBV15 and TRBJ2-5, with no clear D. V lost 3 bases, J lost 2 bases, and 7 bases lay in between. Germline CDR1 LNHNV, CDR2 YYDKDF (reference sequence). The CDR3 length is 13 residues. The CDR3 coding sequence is TGTGCCACCAGCAGGGTGTTTCAAGAGACCCAGTACTTC. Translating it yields CATSRVFQETQYF.

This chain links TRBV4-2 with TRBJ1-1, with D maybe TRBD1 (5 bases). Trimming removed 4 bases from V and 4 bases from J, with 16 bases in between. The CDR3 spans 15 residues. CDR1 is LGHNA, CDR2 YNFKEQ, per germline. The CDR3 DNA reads TGTGCCAGCAGCCGCGGGACCCTACGTAGCACTGAAGCTTTCTTT. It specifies CASSRGTLRSTEAFF.

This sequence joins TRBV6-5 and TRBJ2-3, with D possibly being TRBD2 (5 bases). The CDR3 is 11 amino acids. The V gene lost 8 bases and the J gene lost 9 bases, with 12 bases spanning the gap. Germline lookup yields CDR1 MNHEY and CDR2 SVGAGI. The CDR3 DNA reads TGTGCCAGCGGGGTCCGAGGGACGCAGTATTTT. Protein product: CASGVRGTQYF.

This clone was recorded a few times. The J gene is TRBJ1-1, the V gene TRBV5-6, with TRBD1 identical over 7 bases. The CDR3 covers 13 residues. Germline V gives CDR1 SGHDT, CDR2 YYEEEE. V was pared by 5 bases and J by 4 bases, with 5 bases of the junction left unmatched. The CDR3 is CASRVTGVTEAFF. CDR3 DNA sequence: TGTGCCAGCAGGGTTACAGGGGTCACTGAAGCTTTCTTT. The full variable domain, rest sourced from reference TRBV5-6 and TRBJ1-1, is DAGVTQSPTHLIKTRGQQVTLRCSPKSGHDTVSWYQQALGQGPQFIFQYYEEEERQRGNFPDRFSGHQFPNYSSELNVNALLLGDSALYLCASRVTGVTEAFFGQGTRLTVV.

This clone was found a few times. The CDR3 DNA reads TGTGCCAGCAGGGCCCCCGACGGTCGTTACGAGCAGTACTTC. This sequence encodes CASRAPDGRYEQYF. This rearrangement joins TRBV2 to TRBJ2-7; D uncertain. V lost 6 bases and J 4 bases, leaving 16 bases between the germline ends. The germline CDR1 and CDR2 sequences are SNHLY and FYNNEI. This CDR3 is 14 amino acids long.

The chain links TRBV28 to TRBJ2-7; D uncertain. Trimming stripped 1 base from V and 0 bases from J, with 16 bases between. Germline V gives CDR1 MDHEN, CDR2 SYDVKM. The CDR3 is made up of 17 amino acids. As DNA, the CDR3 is TGTGCCAGCAGTTTATCCCCCCAACGGAAGAGCTCCTACGAGCAGTACTTC. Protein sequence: CASSLSPQRKSSYEQYF.

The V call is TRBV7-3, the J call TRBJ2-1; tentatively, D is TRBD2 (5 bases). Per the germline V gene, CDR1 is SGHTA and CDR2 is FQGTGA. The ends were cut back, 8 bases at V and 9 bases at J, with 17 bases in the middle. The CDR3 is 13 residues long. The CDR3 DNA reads TGTGCCAGCGCGGAGCTCCGAGAGGGTGAGCAGTTCTTC. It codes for CASAELREGEQFF.

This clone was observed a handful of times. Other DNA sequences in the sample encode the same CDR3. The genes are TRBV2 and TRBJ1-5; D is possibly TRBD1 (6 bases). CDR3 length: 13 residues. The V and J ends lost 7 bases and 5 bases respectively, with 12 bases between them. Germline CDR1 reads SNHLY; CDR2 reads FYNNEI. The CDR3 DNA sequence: TGTGCCAGCACACAGGGTGGAGATCAGCCCCAGCATTTT. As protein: CASTQGGDQPQHF.

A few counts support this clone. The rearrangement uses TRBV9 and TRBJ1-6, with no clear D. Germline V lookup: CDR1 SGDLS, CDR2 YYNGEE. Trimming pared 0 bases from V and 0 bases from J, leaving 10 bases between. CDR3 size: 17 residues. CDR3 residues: CASSVGVFSSYNSPLHF. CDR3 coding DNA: TGTGCCAGCAGCGTAGGCGTTTTCAGCTCCTATAATTCACCCCTCCACTTT.

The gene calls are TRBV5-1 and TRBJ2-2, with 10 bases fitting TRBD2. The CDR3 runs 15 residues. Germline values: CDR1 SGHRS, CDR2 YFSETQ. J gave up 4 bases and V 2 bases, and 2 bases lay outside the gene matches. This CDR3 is CASSFPSGGTGELFF. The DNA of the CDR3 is TGCGCCAGCAGCTTTCCTAGCGGGGGCACCGGGGAGCTGTTTTTT.

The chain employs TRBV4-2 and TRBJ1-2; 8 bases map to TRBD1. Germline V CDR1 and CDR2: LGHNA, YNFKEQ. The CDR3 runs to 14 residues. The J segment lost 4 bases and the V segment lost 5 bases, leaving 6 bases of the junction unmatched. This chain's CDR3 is CASSTLTGGYGYTF. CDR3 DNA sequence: TGTGCCAGCAGCACTCTCACAGGGGGCTATGGCTACACCTTC.

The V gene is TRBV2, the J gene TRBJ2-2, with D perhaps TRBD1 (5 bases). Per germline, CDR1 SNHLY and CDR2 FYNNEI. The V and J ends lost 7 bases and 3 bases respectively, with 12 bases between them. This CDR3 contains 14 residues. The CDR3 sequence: CASKGRVDTGELFF. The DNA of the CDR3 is TGTGCCAGCAAGGGCAGGGTGGACACCGGGGAGCTGTTTTTT.

The CDR3 coding sequence is TGTGCCACCAGCAGAGATCGGGGTCAGCCCCAGCATTTT. It is translated as CATSRDRGQPQHF. The rearrangement uses TRBV15 and TRBJ1-5; D gene uncertain. V lost 0 bases and J lost 6, with 6 bases in between. Germline CDR1 reads LNHNV; CDR2 reads YYDKDF (reference sequence). CDR3 length: 13 residues.

CDR3 coding DNA: TGTGCCAGCTCCAATCGGGGAACGGGTATGAATCAGCCCCAGCATTTT. Translated: CASSNRGTGMNQPQHF. The gene calls are TRBV11-2 and TRBJ1-5; no clear D gene. The CDR3 sequence is 16 residues long. The germline V gene encodes CDR1 SGHAT and CDR2 FQNNGV. V lost 8 bases, J lost 4 bases, and 21 bases lay in between.

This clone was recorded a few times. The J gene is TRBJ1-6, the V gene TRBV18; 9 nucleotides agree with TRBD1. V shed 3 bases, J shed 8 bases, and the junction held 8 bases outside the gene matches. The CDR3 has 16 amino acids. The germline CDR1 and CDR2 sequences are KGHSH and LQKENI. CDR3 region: CASSPKDRGLDSPLHF. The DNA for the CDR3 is TGTGCCAGCTCACCCAAGGACAGGGGTTTGGATTCACCCCTCCACTTT.

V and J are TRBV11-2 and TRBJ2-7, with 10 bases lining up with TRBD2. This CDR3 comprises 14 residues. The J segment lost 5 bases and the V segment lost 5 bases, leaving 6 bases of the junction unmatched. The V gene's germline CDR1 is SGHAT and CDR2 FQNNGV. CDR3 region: CASSPPLAGDEQYF. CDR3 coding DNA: TGTGCCAGCAGCCCCCCTCTAGCGGGGGACGAGCAGTACTTC.

CDR3: CASSLQQENTGELFF. Here the CDR3 DNA reads TGTGCCAGCTCACTACAGCAGGAGAACACCGGGGAGCTGTTTTTT. This chain uses TRBV18 with TRBJ2-2; D is unresolved. Trimming took 4 bases from V and 1 from J, leaving 10 bases between them. Germline CDR1 and CDR2: KGHSH and LQKENI. This CDR3 region has 15 residues.

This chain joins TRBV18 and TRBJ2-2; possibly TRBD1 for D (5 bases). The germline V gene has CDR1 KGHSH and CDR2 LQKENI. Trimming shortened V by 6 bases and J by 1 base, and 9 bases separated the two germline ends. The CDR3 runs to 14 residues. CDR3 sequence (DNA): TGTGCCAGCTCGACTGACAGGAACACCGGGGAGCTGTTTTTT. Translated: CASSTDRNTGELFF.

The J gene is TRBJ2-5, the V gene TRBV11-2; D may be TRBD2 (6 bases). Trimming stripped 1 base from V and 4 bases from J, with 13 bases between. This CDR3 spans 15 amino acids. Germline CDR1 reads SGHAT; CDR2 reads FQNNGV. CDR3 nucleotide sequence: TGTGCCAGCAGCTTAGGGGGGGTCTACGGAGAGACCCAGTACTTC. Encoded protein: CASSLGGVYGETQYF.

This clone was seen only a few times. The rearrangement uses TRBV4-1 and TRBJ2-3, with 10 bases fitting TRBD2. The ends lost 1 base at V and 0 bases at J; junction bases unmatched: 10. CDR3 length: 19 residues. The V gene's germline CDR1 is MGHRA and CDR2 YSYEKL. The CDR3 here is CASSQGLALTSGSTDTQYF. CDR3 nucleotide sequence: TGCGCCAGCAGCCAAGGTCTGGCGTTGACTAGCGGGAGCACAGATACGCAGTATTTT.

The CDR3 is CASSPGANTEAFF. The DNA for the CDR3 is TGTGCCAGCAGCCCAGGGGCCAACACTGAAGCTTTCTTT. This rearrangement joins TRBV11-1 to TRBJ1-1; possibly TRBD1 for D (6 bases). CDR1 is SGHAT, CDR2 FQDESV, per germline (reference sequence). The length of the CDR3 is 13 residues. Trimming stripped 5 bases from V and 2 bases from J, with 9 bases between.